The rows below give T cell receptor beta chains drawn from one sample of a study of blood T cell repertoires in COVID-19. Using immunoSEQ multiplex PCR, the repertoire was profiled, and TCRdb retains in-frame clones only, with some absent. Seen here are 100,000 to 150,000 clones, about 86% observed once, and the top ten hold approximately 7.9%. Source material: peripheral blood. Source of these receptors: a man between 65 and 85 years old who had recovered from COVID-19. CDR3s include the opening cysteine and the closing phenylalanine or tryptophan. D genes are given only for firm matches. The size field is filled for only some rows; it gives once, few, many or a size class.

clone_size | j_call | d_call | v_call | cdr3_nt | cdr3_aa
. | TRBJ1-2 | TRBD1 | TRBV5-4 | TGTGCCACCTCATTTGGGACAGTTGAACACACCTTC | CATSFGTVEHTF
. | TRBJ2-3 | . | TRBV5-5 | TGTGCCAGCAGCCCGCAGGGATTGACAGATACGCAGTATTTT | CASSPQGLTDTQYF
few | TRBJ2-2 | TRBD1 | TRBV19 | TGTGCCAGTAGAGCTGATACAGGGGGCGGATACACCGGGGAGCTGTTTTTT | CASRADTGGGYTGELFF
once | TRBJ2-2 | TRBD1 | TRBV2 | TGTGCCAGCAGTGGGACAGGGAACACCGGGGAGCTGTTTTTT | CASSGTGNTGELFF
. | TRBJ1-2 | TRBD1 | TRBV19 | TGTGCCAGTACGACAGGGAGAGGTGGCTACACCTTC | CASTTGRGGYTF
. | TRBJ2-1 | . | TRBV28 | TGTGCCAGCAGTCCGCCACAGGGTGGCTACAATGAGCAGTTCTTC | CASSPPQGGYNEQFF
. | TRBJ1-5 | TRBD1 | TRBV18 | TGTGCCAGCTCACCGGTACGGGGACAGGGTAGCAATCAGCCCCAGCATTTT | CASSPVRGQGSNQPQHF
. | TRBJ1-1 | . | TRBV5-1 | TGCGCCAGCAGCTCCCGTCCGGGACAAAACACTGAAGCTTTCTTT | CASSSRPGQNTEAFF
. | TRBJ1-2 | . | TRBV7-2 | TGTGCCAGCAGCTTAGTCTCTGCAACTGGTGGCTACACCTTC | CASSLVSATGGYTF
. | TRBJ1-1 | . | TRBV5-1 | TGCGCCAGCAGCTCGGGAGGGAAGACTGAAGCTTTCTTT | CASSSGGKTEAFF
. | TRBJ1-6 | . | TRBV5-6 | TGTGCCAGCAGCCTAATAGACAGGCGAGGATCACCCCTCCACTTT | CASSLIDRRGSPLHF
. | TRBJ2-7 | TRBD1 | TRBV5-4 | TGTGCCAGCAGCGCGCCGACAGGGCGCAACGAGCAGTACTTC | CASSAPTGRNEQYF
. | TRBJ1-2 | TRBD1 | TRBV7-2 | TGTGCCAGCAGCTTAGGAGACAGGGGCAGGGGCTACACCTTC | CASSLGDRGRGYTF
few | TRBJ2-3 | . | TRBV18 | TGTGCCAGCTCACCACCGGCTTCCCCAGATACGCAGTATTTT | CASSPPASPDTQYF
. | TRBJ1-6 | TRBD1 | TRBV5-1 | TGCGCCAGCAGCTTCGCAGGGGGCTTTAATTCACCCCTCCACTTT | CASSFAGGFNSPLHF
. | TRBJ1-3 | . | TRBV19 | TGTGCCAGCTGGAGTCGAGGGGGAAACACCATATATTTT | CASWSRGGNTIYF
. | TRBJ2-1 | TRBD1 | TRBV3-1/TRBV3-2 | TGTGCCAGCAGCCGCCCCGGAACAGGGGCCAATGAGCAGTTCTTC | CASSRPGTGANEQFF
. | TRBJ2-7 | TRBD1 | TRBV3-1/TRBV3-2 | TGTGCCAGCAGCCTACAGGGGGCGGTCGAGCAGTACTTC | CASSLQGAVEQYF
. | TRBJ2-4 | . | TRBV5-4 | TGTGCCAGCAGTTGGGGGGGGCGACCCGTTCAAAACATTCAGTACTTC | CASSWGGRPVQNIQYF
. | TRBJ1-1 | TRBD1 | TRBV9 | TGTGCCAGCAGCCTGGACAGGACGAACACTGAAGCTTTCTTT | CASSLDRTNTEAFF
. | TRBJ1-1 | . | TRBV19 | TGTGCCAGTAGTATAGTCGGAGGGAACACTGAAGCTTTCTTT | CASSIVGGNTEAFF
. | TRBJ2-7 | TRBD2 | TRBV4-3 | TGCGCCAGCAGCCACCGGACTAGCGAGAGAAACTACGAGCAGTACTTC | CASSHRTSERNYEQYF
. | TRBJ2-2 | . | TRBV6-5 | TGTGCCAGCAGTTACCCCCAGGGTGGGCTGTTTTTT | CASSYPQGGLFF
. | TRBJ2-1 | . | TRBV9 | TGTGCCAGCAGCGTAGTGGAGTCCTACAATGAGCAGTTCTTC | CASSVVESYNEQFF
. | TRBJ2-5 | TRBD2 | TRBV29-1 | TGCAGCGCGGCGGGCGGGGGGGCCGGAGAGACCCAGTACTTC | CSAAGGGAGETQYF
. | TRBJ2-1 | . | TRBV7-9 | TGTGCCAGCAACTCGCTAGCGAGCTCCTACAATGAGCAGTTCTTC | CASNSLASSYNEQFF
. | TRBJ1-6 | TRBD1 | TRBV2 | TGTGCCAGCATGGGACAGGGGAATTCACCCCTCCACTTT | CASMGQGNSPLHF
. | TRBJ2-1 | TRBD2 | TRBV9 | TGTGCCAGCAGCGTAGGCTTAGCGGGAGGGCCGCCTGAGCAGTTCTTC | CASSVGLAGGPPEQFF
few | TRBJ2-5 | TRBD2 | TRBV10-3 | TGTGCCATCAGTGCGGGGTTGAGCGGGAGATCTCAAGAGACCCAGTACTTC | CAISAGLSGRSQETQYF
many | TRBJ2-7 | . | TRBV4-2 | TGTGCCAGCAGCTTACAGAGAACCGGTACCTACGAGCAGTACTTC | CASSLQRTGTYEQYF
. | TRBJ2-1 | TRBD1 | TRBV29-1 | TGCAGCGGTCGGACAGGGCTCTACAATGAGCAGTTCTTC | CSGRTGLYNEQFF
. | TRBJ1-5 | . | TRBV5-1 | TGCGCCAGCAGCTCGATGCAGGGACAGCCCCAGCATTTT | CASSSMQGQPQHF
. | TRBJ2-2 | . | TRBV19 | TGTGCCAGTAGTACGAGGATTAGGGGGGAGCTGTTTTTT | CASSTRIRGELFF
once | TRBJ1-6 | . | TRBV24-1 | TGTGCCACCCTCCATTTGGGTCAGGGATCACCCCTCCACTTT | CATLHLGQGSPLHF
. | TRBJ1-6 | TRBD1 | TRBV30 | TGTGCCTGGACAGCGGGACAGGGTTATTCACCCCTCCACTTT | CAWTAGQGYSPLHF
few | TRBJ2-3 | . | TRBV7-2 | TGTGCCAGCAGTACGTACGGAGATACGCAGTATTTT | CASSTYGDTQYF
. | TRBJ2-7 | TRBD1 | TRBV6-5 | TGTGCCAGCAGTTACGGGACAGGGGTTAGCGAGCAGTACTTC | CASSYGTGVSEQYF
. | TRBJ2-1 | TRBD2 | TRBV9 | TGTGCCAGCAGCCTCGGGACTAGCGGGGTGAGCTCCTACAATGAGCAGTTCTTC | CASSLGTSGVSSYNEQFF
few | TRBJ1-2 | . | TRBV5-1 | TGCGCCAGCAACGTGGACAGCAGGGCCTACGGCTACACCTTC | CASNVDSRAYGYTF
. | TRBJ1-1 | . | TRBV28 | TGTGCCAGCAGTTTTTTCAGGGCCGTCACTGAAGCTTTCTTT | CASSFFRAVTEAFF
. | TRBJ1-5 | TRBD1 | TRBV6-2/TRBV6-3 | TGTGCCAGCAGCGATGGACAGGTTTATAGCAATCAGCCCCAGCATTTT | CASSDGQVYSNQPQHF
. | TRBJ1-2 | . | TRBV5-1 | TGCGCCAGCAGCTCCGCCTCGAGACAGCTCCTTTATGGCTACACCTTC | CASSSASRQLLYGYTF
. | TRBJ2-7 | TRBD1 | TRBV18 | TGTGCCAGCTCACTGCCCGGGACAGGGTTCTCCTACGAGCAGTACTTC | CASSLPGTGFSYEQYF
. | TRBJ1-1 | . | TRBV5-1 | TGCGCCAGCAGCCCCTGGGGCCCGAACACTGAAGCTTTCTTT | CASSPWGPNTEAFF
. | TRBJ2-5 | TRBD1 | TRBV5-6 | TGTGCCAGCAGCCTACAGGGGGCCCCTTGGGACCAGTACTTC | CASSLQGAPWDQYF
. | TRBJ1-2 | . | TRBV2 | TGTGCCAGCGAACGGGACACGGCATCGGGGTTGGCCGGCTACACCTTC | CASERDTASGLAGYTF
. | TRBJ1-1 | TRBD1 | TRBV12-5 | TGTGCTAGTGGTCCAACCAGGACAGGTGTGACTGAAGCTTTCTTT | CASGPTRTGVTEAFF
. | TRBJ1-2 | TRBD1 | TRBV28 | TGTGCCAGCAGTTTGTACAGGGGTGACTATGGCTACACCTTC | CASSLYRGDYGYTF
once | TRBJ1-1 | TRBD1 | TRBV19 | TGTGCCAGTAGTTTAACAGGGGGAGTCACTGAAGCTTTCTTT | CASSLTGGVTEAFF
. | TRBJ2-2 | TRBD1 | TRBV7-9 | TGTGCCAGCAGCTGGACAGGGGCCCTTTATGCCGGGGAGCTGTTTTTT | CASSWTGALYAGELFF
. | TRBJ2-4 | TRBD1 | TRBV28 | TGTGCCAGCAGAGCCGGGACAGGGAGGAACATTCAGTACTTC | CASRAGTGRNIQYF